The clone carrying this T cell receptor beta chain was counted a single time. The data were obtained in a study of blood T cell repertoires in COVID-19. Study-wide context: COVID-19 samples, acute and convalescent, were from the United States, Italy and Spain. PBMCs, B-cell-depleted T cells, or T cells provided the cDNA or gDNA that made up the material.

The germline CDR1 and CDR2 sequences are MDHEN and SYDVKM. Unmatched junction bases numbered 11, after V lost 7 bases and J lost 4 bases. This CDR3 region has 15 residues. How the authors handled the data: Reference gene primer amplification gave estimated nucleated cell counts. The repertoire was sequenced with immunoSEQ multiplex PCR; TCRdb's copy has only in-frame clones and lacks some. The V and J calls and clone size come from that table; D and trimming were worked out from the DNA. The sample has fewer than 300,000 clones, roughly 84% seen once. The receptor was isolated from a woman aged 18-30 years with acute or convalescent COVID-19. Sample: peripheral blood. V and J are TRBV28 and TRBJ2-7; 9 bases are shared with TRBD1. The CDR3 nucleotides are TGTGCCAGCACCCAACTCGGGACAGGGAGTTACGAGCAGTACTTC. Translating gives CASTQLGTGSYEQYF.